This entry features one T cell receptor beta chain sequence. Its specific antigen is unknown. One junction end does not reproduce the germline sequence, and a read error may be involved. RNA was isolated from bulk, unsorted tissue, and RNA quality was assessed with a NanoDrop ND-1000 and an Agilent 2100. Newly diagnosed lung cancer patients without prior chemotherapy who had been admitted for thoracic surgery in China between August and November 2014 were enrolled as donors. Anyone who had undergone radiotherapy or chemotherapy before, or who had another cancer at the same time, was left out of the study. Surgical tissue pieces of about 1-2.2 cm3 were preserved in RNAlater solution and stored at -80 °C until use. This sample stems from a study of tumor and adjacent non-tumor tissue in lung cancer (dated by TCRdb to 2016 to 2018). For the wider study: Of the cohort, eleven to twelve patients had adenocarcinoma, 2 had squamous cell carcinoma and 1 had small cell lung cancer. The approximately 15 patients were aged about 31 to 85 years, included around ten men and 5 women, and had TNM stage I to III disease. Sequencing produced about 130,000,000 productive TCRbeta reads in total, an average of approximately 4.1 million reads per sample. The study compared bulk TCRbeta repertoires between lung tumor tissue and matched distant non-tumor lung tissue from over 13 lung cancer patients. Over 25 paired specimens, one tumor and one normal lung sample per patient, were profiled by TCRbeta CDR3 sequencing.

Libraries were constructed by multiplex PCR. The sample was run on an Illumina HiSeq 2500. TCRbeta libraries were constructed through three rounds of nested PCR with primers (Table S4) according to protocols adapted from ARM-PCR. Before sequencing, PCR products of 200-500 bp were excised from the gel and purified with the QIAquick gel extraction kit. The original methods were these. Reads were cleaned with Trimmomatic, merged with FLASH into complete CDR3 sequences, and assigned to V(D)J germline segments with MiTCR. Clonal diversity was computed as the inverse Simpson's index with VDJtools. Productive reads were defined as in-frame sequences without a premature stop codon. TCRdb redid the processing of the public reads, applying fastp at Q25 and MiXCR, and retained in-frame beta chains. Every entry covers one CDR3 protein and lists the most common genes and DNA from its rows. TCRdb's processing, not the authors' own work, is the source of the V and J calls. The sample table lists under 140,000 distinct CDR3 sequences, 84% of them with a count of one. The ten largest clones represent 20% to 25% of the sample.

What the study reported, not specific to this receptor: The top 100 clones made up a significantly larger cumulative share of the repertoire in normal lung than in tumor tissue. Peripheral blood was not sequenced, so blood TCRbeta repertoires were not examined in the lung cancer patients of the study. TCR diversity was significantly higher in younger patients, and higher tumor TCR diversity was associated with shorter overall and disease-free survival. Significantly higher TCR diversity (inverse Simpson) was observed in tumor tissue than in normal lung tissue (approximately 400 vs 170, P = 0.0075, Mann-Whitney U test). The sequencing platform is not named in the methods, and unique molecular identifiers are not mentioned. With only around 15 patients in the cohort, the authors noted that larger samples and more detailed clinical data are needed.

This receptor was identified in a man aged 70-80 years with non-small cell lung cancer. Sequenced material: lung tumor tissue.

The CDR3 reads as follows: CSFFRQGTKTEVFF. The base sequence is TGCAGCTTCTTCAGACAGGGAACTAAAACTGAAGTTTTCTTT. The rearrangement combines TRBV29-1 with TRBJ1-1, with TRBD1 matching 7 junction bases. The germline V gene supplies CDR1 SQVTM and CDR2 ANQGSEA. The CDR3 runs 14 residues from the cysteine to the phenylalanine. The retained sequence is limited to the CDR3, 42 bases, with the frame set at the first base.